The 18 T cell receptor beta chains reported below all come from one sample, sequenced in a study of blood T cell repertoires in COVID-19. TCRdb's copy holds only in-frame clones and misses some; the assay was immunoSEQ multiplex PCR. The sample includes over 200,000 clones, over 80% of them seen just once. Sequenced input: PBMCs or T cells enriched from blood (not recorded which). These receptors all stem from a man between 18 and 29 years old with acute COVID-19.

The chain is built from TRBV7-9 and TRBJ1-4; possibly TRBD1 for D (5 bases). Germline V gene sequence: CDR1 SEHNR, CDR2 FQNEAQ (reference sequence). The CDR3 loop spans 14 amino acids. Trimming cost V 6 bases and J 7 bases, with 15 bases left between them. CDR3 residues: CASRLSSGGEKLFF. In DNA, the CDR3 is TGTGCCAGCAGGTTATCCTCCGGGGGTGAAAAACTGTTTTTT. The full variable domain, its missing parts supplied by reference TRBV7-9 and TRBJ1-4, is DTGVSQNPRHKITKRGQNVTFRCDPISEHNRLYWYRQTLGQGPEFLTYFQNEAQLEKSRLLSDRFSAERPKGSFSTLEIQRTEQGDSAMYLCASRLSSGGEKLFFGSGTQLSVL.

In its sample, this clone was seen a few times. The CDR3 sequence: CASSVTSGRAGGYEQYF. The CDR3 DNA follows: TGTGCCAGCAGTGTTACTAGCGGGAGGGCCGGGGGTTACGAGCAGTACTTC. V usage is TRBV25-1 and J usage is TRBJ2-7; 13 bases agree with TRBD2. This CDR3 comprises 17 residues. The V gene's germline CDR1 is MGHDK and CDR2 SYGVNS. The trim removed 4 bases at V and 4 bases at J, leaving 10 bases unmatched.

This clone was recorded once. The CDR3 nucleotides are TGCGCCAGCAGCCAAGAAGGACAGTCCTACGAGCAGTACTTC. Translating gives CASSQEGQSYEQYF. The V call is TRBV4-1, the J call TRBJ2-7; tentatively, D is TRBD1 (6 bases). The CDR3 consists of 14 residues. Trimming shortened V by 0 bases and J by 1 base, and 7 bases separated the two germline ends. CDR1 MGHRA and CDR2 YSYEKL come from the germline V gene.

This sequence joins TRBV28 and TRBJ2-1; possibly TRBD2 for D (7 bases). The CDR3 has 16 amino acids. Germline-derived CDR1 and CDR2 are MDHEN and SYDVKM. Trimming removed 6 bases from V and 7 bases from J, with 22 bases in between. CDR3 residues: CASRLRGRAYMNEQFF. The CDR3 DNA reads TGTGCCAGCAGGCTAAGGGGGAGGGCCTATATGAATGAGCAGTTCTTC.

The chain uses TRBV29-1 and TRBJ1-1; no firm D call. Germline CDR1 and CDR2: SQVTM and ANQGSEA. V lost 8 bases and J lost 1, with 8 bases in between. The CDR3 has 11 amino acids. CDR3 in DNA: TGCAGCACGAGTGGGAACACTGAAGCTTTCTTT. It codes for CSTSGNTEAFF.

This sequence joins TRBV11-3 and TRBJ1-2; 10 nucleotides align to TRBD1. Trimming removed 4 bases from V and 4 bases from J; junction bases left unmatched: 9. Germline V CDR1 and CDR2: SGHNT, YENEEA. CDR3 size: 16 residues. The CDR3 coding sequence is TGTGCCAGCAGCTCCTACGACAGGGGGCCTATCTATGGCTACACCTTC. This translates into CASSSYDRGPIYGYTF.

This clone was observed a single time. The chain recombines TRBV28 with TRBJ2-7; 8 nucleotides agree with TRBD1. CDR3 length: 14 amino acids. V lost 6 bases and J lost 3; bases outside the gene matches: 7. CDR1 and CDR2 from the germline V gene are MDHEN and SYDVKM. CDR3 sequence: CASRGPGGGYEQYF. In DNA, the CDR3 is TGTGCCAGCAGGGGCCCAGGGGGCGGCTACGAGCAGTACTTC.

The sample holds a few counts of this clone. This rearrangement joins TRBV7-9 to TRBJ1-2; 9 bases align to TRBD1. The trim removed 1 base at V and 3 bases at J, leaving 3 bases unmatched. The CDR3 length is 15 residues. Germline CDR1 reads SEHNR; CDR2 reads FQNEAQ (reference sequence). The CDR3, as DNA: TGTGCCAGCAGCTTAGTACAGGGGGCTGACTATGGCTACACCTTC. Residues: CASSLVQGADYGYTF.

The CDR3 is CSALKSPGANVLTF. CDR3 bases: TGCAGCGCTCTCAAAAGCCCTGGGGCCAACGTCCTGACTTTC. The rearrangement links TRBV29-1 to TRBJ2-6; D is undetermined. V lost 7 bases and J 2 bases, leaving 12 bases between the germline ends. The CDR3 consists of 14 residues. The germline gives CDR1 SQVTM, CDR2 ANQGSEA.

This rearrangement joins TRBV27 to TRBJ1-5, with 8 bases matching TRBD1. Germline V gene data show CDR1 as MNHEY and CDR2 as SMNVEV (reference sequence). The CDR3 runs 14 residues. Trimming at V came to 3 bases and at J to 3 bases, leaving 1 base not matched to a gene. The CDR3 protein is CASSLTGVNQPQHF. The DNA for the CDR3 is TGTGCCAGCAGTTTGACAGGGGTCAATCAGCCCCAGCATTTT.

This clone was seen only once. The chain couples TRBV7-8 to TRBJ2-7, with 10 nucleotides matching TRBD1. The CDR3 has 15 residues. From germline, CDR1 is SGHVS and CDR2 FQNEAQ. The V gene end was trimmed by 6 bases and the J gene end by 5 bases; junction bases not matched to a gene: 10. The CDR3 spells CASRPDRGGSNEQYF. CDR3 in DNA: TGTGCCAGCAGACCGGACAGGGGGGGGTCTAACGAGCAGTACTTC.

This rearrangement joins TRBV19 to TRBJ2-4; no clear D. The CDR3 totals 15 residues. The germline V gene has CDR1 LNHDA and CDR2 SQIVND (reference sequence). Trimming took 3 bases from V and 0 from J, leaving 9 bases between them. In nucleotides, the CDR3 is TGTGCCAGTAGTATGATGACTTCAGCCAAAAACATTCAGTACTTC. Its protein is CASSMMTSAKNIQYF.

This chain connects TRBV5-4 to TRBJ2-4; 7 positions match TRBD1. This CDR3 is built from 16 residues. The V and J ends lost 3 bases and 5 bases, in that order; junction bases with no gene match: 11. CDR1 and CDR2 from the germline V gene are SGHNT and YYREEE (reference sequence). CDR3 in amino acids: CASSSPNRDSQNIQYF. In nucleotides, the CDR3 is TGTGCCAGCAGCTCCCCCAACCGGGACAGCCAAAACATTCAGTACTTC.

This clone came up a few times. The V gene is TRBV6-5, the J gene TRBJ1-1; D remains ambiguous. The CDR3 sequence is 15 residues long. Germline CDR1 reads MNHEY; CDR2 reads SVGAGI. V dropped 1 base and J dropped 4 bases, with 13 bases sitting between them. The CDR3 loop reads CASSYLSRGSTEAFF. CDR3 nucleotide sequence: TGTGCCAGCAGTTACTTATCCAGAGGGAGCACTGAAGCTTTCTTT.

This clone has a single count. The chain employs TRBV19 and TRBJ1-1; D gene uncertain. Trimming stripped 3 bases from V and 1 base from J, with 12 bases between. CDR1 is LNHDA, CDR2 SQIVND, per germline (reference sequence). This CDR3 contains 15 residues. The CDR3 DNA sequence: TGTGCCAGTAGTATCTCGCAGGCGACGAACACTGAAGCTTTCTTT. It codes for CASSISQATNTEAFF.

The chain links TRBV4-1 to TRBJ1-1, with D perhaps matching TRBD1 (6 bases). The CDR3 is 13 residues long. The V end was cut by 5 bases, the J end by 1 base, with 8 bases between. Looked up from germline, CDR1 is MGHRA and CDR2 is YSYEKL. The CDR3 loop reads CASSRGGNTEAFF. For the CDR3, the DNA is TGCGCCAGCAGCAGGGGGGGGAACACTGAAGCTTTCTTT.

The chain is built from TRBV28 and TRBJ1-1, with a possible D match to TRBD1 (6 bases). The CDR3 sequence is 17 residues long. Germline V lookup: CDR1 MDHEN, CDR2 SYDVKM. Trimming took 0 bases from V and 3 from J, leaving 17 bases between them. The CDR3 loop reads CASSLWRTGNVYTEAFF. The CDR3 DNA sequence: TGTGCCAGCAGTTTATGGAGAACAGGGAATGTGTACACTGAAGCTTTCTTT.

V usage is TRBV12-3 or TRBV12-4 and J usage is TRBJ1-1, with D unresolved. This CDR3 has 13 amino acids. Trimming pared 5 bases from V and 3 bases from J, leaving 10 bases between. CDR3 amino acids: CASSLLGDTEAFF. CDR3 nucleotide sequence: TGTGCCAGCAGTCTGCTGGGCGACACTGAAGCTTTCTTT.